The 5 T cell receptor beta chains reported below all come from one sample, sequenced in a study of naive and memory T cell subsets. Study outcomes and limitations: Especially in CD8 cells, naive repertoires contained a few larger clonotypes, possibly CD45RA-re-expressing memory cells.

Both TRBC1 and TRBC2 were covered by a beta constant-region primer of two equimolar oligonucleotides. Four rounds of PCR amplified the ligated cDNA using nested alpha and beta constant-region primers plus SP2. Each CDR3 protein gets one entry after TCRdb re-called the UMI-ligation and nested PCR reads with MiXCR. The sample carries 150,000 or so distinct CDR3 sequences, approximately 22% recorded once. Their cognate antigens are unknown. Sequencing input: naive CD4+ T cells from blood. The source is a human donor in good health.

The CDR3 region is CSAYGLAGVYNEQFF. The CDR3 DNA sequence: TGCAGTGCGTATGGACTAGCGGGAGTCTACAATGAGCAGTTCTTC. The J gene is TRBJ2-1, the V gene TRBV20-1; TRBD2 agrees at 13 bases. The germline gives CDR1 DFQATT, CDR2 SNEGSKA (reference sequence). The ends lost 6 bases at V and 3 bases at J; junction bases unmatched: 5. This CDR3 has 15 residues.

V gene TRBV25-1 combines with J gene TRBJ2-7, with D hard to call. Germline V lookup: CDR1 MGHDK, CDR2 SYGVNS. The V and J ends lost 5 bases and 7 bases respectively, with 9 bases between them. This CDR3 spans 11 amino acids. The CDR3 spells CASSLRWEQYF. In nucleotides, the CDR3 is TGTGCCAGCAGTCTCCGTTGGGAGCAGTACTTC.

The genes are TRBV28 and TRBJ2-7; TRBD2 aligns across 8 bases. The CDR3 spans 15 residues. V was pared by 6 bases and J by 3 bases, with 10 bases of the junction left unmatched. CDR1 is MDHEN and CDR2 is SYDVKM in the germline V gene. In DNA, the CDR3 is TGTGCCAGCAGACAGACGGGACTAGTTAGCTACGAGCAGTACTTC. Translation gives CASRQTGLVSYEQYF.

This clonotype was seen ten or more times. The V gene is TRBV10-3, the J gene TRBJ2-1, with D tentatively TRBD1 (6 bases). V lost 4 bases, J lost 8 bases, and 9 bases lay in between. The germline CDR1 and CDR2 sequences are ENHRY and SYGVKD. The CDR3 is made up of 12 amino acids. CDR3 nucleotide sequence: TGTGCCATCAGTGCAGGGGCCGATGAGCAGTTCTTC. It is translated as CAISAGADEQFF.

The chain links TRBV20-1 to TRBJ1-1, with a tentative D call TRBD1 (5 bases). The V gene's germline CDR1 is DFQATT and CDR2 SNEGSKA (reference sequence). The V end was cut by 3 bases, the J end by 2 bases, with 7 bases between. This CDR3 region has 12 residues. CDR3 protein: CSASGGNTEAFF. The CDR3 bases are TGCAGTGCTAGTGGGGGTAACACTGAAGCTTTCTTT.